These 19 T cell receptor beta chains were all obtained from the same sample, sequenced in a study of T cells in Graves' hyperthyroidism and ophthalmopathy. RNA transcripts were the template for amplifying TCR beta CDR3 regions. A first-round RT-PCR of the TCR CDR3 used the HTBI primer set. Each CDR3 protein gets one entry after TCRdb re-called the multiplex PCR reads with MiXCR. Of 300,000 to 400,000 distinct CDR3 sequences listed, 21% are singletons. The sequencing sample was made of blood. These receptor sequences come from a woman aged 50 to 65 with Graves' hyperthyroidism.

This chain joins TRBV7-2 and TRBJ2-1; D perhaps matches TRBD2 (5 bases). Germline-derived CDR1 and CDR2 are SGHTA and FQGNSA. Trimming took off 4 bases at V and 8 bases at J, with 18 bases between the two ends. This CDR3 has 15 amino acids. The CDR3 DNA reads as TGTGCCAGCAGCTCCCCTGAGGGTAGTCTTCATGAGCAGTTCTTC. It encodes CASSSPEGSLHEQFF.

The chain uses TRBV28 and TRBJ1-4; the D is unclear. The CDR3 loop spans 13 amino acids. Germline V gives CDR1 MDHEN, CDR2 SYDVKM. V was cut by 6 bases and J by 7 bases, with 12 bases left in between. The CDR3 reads CASREHATEKLFF. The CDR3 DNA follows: TGTGCCAGCAGGGAACACGCGACTGAAAAACTGTTTTTT.

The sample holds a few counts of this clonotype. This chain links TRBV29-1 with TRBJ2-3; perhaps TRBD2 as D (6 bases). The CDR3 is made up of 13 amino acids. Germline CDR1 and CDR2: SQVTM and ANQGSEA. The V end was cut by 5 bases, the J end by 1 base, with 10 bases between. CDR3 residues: CSVPGLGTDTQYF. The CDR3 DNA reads TGCAGCGTTCCGGGACTTGGCACAGATACGCAGTATTTT.

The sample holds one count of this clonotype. CDR3 sequence (DNA): TGTGCCAGCTTGGACCAGGGGTACGAGCAGTACTTC. This gives the protein CASLDQGYEQYF. The chain joins TRBV28 to TRBJ2-7; possibly TRBD1 for D (6 bases). From germline, CDR1 is MDHEN and CDR2 SYDVKM. The CDR3 has 12 amino acids. Trimming cost V 8 bases and J 4 bases, with 12 bases left between them.

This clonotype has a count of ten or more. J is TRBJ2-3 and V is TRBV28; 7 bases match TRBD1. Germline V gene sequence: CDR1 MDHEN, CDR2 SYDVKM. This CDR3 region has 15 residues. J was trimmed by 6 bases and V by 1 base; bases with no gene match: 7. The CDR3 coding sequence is TGTGCCAGCAGTTTATTCAAAGCCAGGGGGGATACGCAGTATTTT. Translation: CASSLFKARGDTQYF.

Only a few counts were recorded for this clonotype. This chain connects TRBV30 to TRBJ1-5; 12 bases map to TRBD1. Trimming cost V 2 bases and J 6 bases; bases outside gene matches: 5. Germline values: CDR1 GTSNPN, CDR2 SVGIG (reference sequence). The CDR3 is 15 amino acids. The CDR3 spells CAWSPGTGGIQPQHF. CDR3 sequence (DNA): TGTGCCTGGAGTCCTGGGACAGGGGGCATTCAGCCCCAGCATTTT.

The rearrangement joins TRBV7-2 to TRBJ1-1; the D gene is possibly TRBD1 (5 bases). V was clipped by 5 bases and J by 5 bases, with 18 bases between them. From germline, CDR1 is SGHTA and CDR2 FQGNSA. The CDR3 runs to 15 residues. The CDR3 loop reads CASSPRTFQGTEAFF. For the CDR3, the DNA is TGTGCCAGCAGCCCGAGGACATTCCAAGGGACTGAAGCTTTCTTT.

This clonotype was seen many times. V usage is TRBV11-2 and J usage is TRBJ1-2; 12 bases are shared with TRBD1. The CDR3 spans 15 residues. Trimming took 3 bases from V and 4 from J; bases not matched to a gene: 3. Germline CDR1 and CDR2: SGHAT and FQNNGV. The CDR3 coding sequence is TGTGCCAGCAGCTTGGGGACAGGGGGCGGCTATGGCTACACCTTC. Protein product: CASSLGTGGGYGYTF.

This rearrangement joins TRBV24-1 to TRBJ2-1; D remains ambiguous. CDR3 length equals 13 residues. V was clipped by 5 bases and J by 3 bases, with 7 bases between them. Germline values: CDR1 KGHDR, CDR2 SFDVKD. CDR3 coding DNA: TGTGCCACCAGTGTGGATGACTACAATGAGCAGTTCTTC. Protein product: CATSVDDYNEQFF.

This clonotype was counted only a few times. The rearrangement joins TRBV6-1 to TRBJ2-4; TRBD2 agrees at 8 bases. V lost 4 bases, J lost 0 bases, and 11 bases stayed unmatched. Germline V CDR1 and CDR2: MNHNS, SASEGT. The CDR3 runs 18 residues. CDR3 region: CASSGGTQRGLAKNIQYF. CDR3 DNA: TGTGCCAGCAGTGGCGGGACCCAGCGGGGGCTAGCCAAAAACATTCAGTACTTC.

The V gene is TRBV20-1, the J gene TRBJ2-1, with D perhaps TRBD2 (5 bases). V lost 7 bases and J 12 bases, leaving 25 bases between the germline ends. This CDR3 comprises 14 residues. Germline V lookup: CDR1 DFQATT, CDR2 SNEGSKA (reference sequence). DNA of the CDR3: TGCAGTGGACTGAGAGCCCCACCCCTACGGGGGCAGTTCTTC. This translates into CSGLRAPPLRGQFF.

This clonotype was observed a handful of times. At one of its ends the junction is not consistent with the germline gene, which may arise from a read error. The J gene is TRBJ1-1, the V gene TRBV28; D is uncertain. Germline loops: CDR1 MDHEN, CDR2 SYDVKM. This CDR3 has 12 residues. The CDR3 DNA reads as TGTGCCAGCAGCCCGGTTGGACGGTCTTCCCTCTTT. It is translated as CASSPVGRSSLF.

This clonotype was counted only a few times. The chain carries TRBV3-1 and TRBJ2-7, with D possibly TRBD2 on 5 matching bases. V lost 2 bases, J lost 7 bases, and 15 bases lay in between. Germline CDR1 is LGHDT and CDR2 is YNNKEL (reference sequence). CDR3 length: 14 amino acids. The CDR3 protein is CASSQLASSGEQYF. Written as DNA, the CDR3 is TGTGCCAGCAGCCAACTAGCTTCGTCCGGGGAGCAGTACTTC.

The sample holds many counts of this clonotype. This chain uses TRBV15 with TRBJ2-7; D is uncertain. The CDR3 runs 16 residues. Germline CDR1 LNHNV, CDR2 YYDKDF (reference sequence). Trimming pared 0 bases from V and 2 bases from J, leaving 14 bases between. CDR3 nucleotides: TGTGCCACCAGCAGAGATCGAAGCGCCCAGGCCTACGAGCAGTACTTC. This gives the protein CATSRDRSAQAYEQYF.

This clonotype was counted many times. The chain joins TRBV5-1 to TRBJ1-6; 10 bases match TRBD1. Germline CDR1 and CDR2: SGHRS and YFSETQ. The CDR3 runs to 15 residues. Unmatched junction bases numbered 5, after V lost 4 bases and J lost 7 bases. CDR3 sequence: CASSGGTGVNSPLHF. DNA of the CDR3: TGCGCCAGCAGCGGCGGGACAGGGGTCAATTCACCCCTCCACTTT.

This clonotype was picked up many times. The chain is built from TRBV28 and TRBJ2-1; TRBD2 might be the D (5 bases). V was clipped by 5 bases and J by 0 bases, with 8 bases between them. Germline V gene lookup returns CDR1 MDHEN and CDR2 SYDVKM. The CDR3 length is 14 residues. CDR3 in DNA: TGTGCCAGCAGTCGACTACACTCCTACAATGAGCAGTTCTTC. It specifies CASSRLHSYNEQFF. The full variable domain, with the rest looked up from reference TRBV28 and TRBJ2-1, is DVKVTQSSRYLVKRTGEKVFLECVQDMDHENMFWYRQDPGLGLRLIYFSYDVKMKEKGDIPEGYSVSREKKERFSLILESASTNQTSMYLCASSRLHSYNEQFFGPGTRLTVL.

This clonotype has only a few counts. CDR3 in amino acids: CARTGGSSGANVLTF. CDR3 sequence (DNA): TGTGCCCGGACAGGGGGAAGCTCTGGGGCCAACGTCCTGACTTTC. V gene TRBV30 combines with J gene TRBJ2-6, with 10 bases fitting TRBD1. The ends lost 8 bases at V and 0 bases at J; junction bases unmatched: 4. Germline-derived CDR1 and CDR2 are GTSNPN and SVGIG (reference sequence). CDR3 size: 15 residues.

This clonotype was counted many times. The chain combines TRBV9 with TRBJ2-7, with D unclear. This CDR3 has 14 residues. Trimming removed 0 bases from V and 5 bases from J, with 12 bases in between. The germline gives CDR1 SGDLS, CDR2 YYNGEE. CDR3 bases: TGTGCCAGCAGCGTAGGCCCCTCCAAGGACGAGCAGTACTTC. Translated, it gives CASSVGPSKDEQYF.

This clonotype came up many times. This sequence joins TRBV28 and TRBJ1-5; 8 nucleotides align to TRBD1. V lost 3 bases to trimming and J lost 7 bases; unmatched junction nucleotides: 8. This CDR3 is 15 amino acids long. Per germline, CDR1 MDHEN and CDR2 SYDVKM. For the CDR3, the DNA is TGTGCCAGCAGTTTGGGCGGACAGGGTGGACAGCCCCAGCATTTT. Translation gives CASSLGGQGGQPQHF.